The 7 T cell receptor beta chains below were found in one sample sequenced in a study of T-cell reconstitution after alpha-beta-depleted transplantation in children. A TCRbeta library incorporating unique molecular identifiers was prepared. TCRdb redid the calling of the PCR reads with MiXCR, one entry per CDR3 protein. Of 200,000 to 250,000 distinct CDR3 sequences in the sample, 6.6% were seen once. This material consisted of PBMCs, taken before TCRalphabeta/CD19-depleted stem cell transplant. These receptors came from a boy aged 2 to 10 with acute lymphoblastic leukemia, due to receive a stem cell transplant.

A note on this clonotype: A much larger clone lies a single base off, so this may be a read error. The final CDR3 position lacks the conserved phenylalanine or tryptophan, pointing to a likely read error. CDR3 bases: TGTGCCAGCAGCCAAGTATTTGGGAACATTCAGTACATC. It encodes CASSQVFGNIQYI. V gene TRBV3-1 combines with J gene TRBJ2-4; D is unresolved. From germline, CDR1 is LGHDT and CDR2 YNNKEL (reference sequence). V was shortened by 1 base and J by 7 bases, with 8 bases between the two germline ends. The CDR3 has 13 amino acids.

This clonotype was seen at least ten times. This sequence joins TRBV7-6 and TRBJ1-5, with D perhaps matching TRBD1 (5 bases). CDR1 and CDR2 (germline): SGHVS, FNYEAQ. Trimming removed 3 bases from V and 9 bases from J, with 15 bases in between. The CDR3 sequence is 14 residues long. The CDR3 protein is CASSLLGQSAPQHF. DNA of the CDR3: TGTGCCAGCAGCTTGTTAGGACAATCAGCGCCCCAGCATTTT.

A few counts support this clonotype. The chain is built from TRBV11-2 and TRBJ1-1; a possible D gene is TRBD1 (5 bases). The CDR3 is 15 residues long. From germline, CDR1 is SGHAT and CDR2 FQNNGV. V was trimmed by 8 bases and J by 1 base, leaving 17 bases between them. CDR3 amino acids: CASANVLGENTEAFF. CDR3 DNA: TGTGCCAGCGCCAACGTATTGGGGGAGAACACTGAAGCTTTCTTT.

This clonotype has a count of ten or more. V usage is TRBV7-6 and J usage is TRBJ2-3; no reliable D call. CDR3 length: 19 amino acids. The V and J ends lost 2 bases and 0 bases respectively, with 21 bases between them. In germline, CDR1 is SGHVS, CDR2 FNYEAQ. The CDR3 loop is CASSLIATGPILSTDTQYF. For the CDR3, the DNA is TGTGCCAGCAGCTTAATTGCGACGGGCCCGATCCTTAGCACAGATACGCAGTATTTT.

The V and J genes are TRBV10-2 and TRBJ1-1; possibly TRBD1 for D (5 bases). V was shortened by 8 bases and J by 2 bases, with 21 bases between the two germline ends. CDR1 is WSHSY and CDR2 is SAAADI in the germline V gene. This CDR3 comprises 16 residues. The CDR3 reads CASSSFPGTGNTEAFF. The CDR3 bases are TGCGCCAGCTCTTCGTTCCCCGGGACGGGTAACACTGAAGCTTTCTTT.

This clonotype was counted many times. The J gene is TRBJ2-1, the V gene TRBV7-2, with D perhaps assigned TRBD1 or TRBD2 (5 bases each). CDR3 size: 16 residues. The germline V and J ends were trimmed by 3 bases and 5 bases, with 17 bases remaining between them. Germline lookup yields CDR1 SGHTA and CDR2 FQGNSA. CDR3 coding DNA: TGTGCCAGCAGCTTGACCGGGACCATGCGAAACAATGAGCAGTTCTTC. Translating it yields CASSLTGTMRNNEQFF.

The chain is built from TRBV5-6 and TRBJ2-7; 7 bases are shared with TRBD1. J was trimmed by 2 bases and V by 4 bases; bases with no gene match: 9. CDR1 SGHDT and CDR2 YYEEEE come from the germline V gene. The length of the CDR3 is 15 residues. CDR3 bases: TGTGCCAGCAGCCCGCCGACAGGGAAAACCTACGAGCAGTACTTC. Translation: CASSPPTGKTYEQYF.